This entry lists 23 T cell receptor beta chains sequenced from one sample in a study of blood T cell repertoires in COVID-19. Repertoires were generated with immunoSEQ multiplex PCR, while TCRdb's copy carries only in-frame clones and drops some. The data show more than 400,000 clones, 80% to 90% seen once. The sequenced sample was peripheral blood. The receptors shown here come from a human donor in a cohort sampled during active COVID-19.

The CDR3 DNA reads as TGTGCCAGCAGTTACTCCGGTAACAGGGGGAACACTGAAGCTTTCTTT. Amino acid sequence: CASSYSGNRGNTEAFF. V is TRBV6-5 and J is TRBJ1-1, with TRBD1 matching over 7 bases. In germline, CDR1 is MNHEY, CDR2 SVGAGI. J gave up 1 base and V 0 bases, and 5 bases lay outside the gene matches. The CDR3 loop spans 16 amino acids.

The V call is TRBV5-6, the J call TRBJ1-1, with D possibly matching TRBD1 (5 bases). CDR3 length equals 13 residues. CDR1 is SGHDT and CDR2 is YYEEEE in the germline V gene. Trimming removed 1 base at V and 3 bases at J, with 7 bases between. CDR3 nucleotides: TGTGCCAGCAGCTTGACACAGGACACTGAAGCTTTCTTT. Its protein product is CASSLTQDTEAFF.

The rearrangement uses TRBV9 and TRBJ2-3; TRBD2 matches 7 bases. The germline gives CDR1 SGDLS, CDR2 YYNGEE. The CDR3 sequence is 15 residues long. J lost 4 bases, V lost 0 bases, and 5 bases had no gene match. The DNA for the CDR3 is TGTGCCAGCAGCGTAGGAGCGGGATACGCAGATACGCAGTATTTT. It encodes CASSVGAGYADTQYF.

The CDR3 loop reads CASTPRSGTADNSPLHF. In DNA form, the CDR3 reads TGTGCCAGCACACCTCGATCCGGGACAGCGGATAATTCACCCCTCCACTTT. The chain combines TRBV25-1 with TRBJ1-6, with 7 nucleotides matching TRBD1. This CDR3 has 17 amino acids. Germline assignment: CDR1 MGHDK and CDR2 SYGVNS. The V gene end was trimmed by 7 bases and the J gene end by 5 bases; junction bases not matched to a gene: 14.

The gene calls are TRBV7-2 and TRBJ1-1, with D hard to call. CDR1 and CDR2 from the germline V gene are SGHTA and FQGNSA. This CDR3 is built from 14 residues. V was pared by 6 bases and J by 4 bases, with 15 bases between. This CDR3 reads CASSPRRSPTEAFF. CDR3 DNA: TGTGCCAGCAGTCCGAGAAGATCGCCCACTGAAGCTTTCTTT.

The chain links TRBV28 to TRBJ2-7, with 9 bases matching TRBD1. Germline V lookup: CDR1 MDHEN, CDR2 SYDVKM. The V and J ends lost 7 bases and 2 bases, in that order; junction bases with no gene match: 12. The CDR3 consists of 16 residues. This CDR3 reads CASTLGGTGNPYEQYF. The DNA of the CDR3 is TGTGCCAGCACCCTGGGCGGGACAGGGAATCCCTACGAGCAGTACTTC.

In DNA form, the CDR3 reads TGTGCCAGCAGCAATTCCGACAGGGGGAGATACGAGCAGTACTTC. Its protein is CASSNSDRGRYEQYF. The V gene is TRBV21-1, the J gene TRBJ2-7; the DNA was not used to check the table's D call, TRBD1. TRBV21-1 is assigned pseudogene status. The length of the CDR3 is 15 residues.

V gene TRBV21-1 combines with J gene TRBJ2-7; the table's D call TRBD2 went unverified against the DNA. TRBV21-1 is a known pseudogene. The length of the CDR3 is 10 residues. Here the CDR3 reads CASSLYEQYF. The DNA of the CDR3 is TGTGCCAGCAGCCTTTACGAGCAGTACTTC.

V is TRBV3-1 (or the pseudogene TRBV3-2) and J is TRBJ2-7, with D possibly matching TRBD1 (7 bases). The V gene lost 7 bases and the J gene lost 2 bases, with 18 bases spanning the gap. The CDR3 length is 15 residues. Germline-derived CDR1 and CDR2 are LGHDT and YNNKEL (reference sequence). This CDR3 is CASKGGTVFPYEQYF. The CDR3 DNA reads TGTGCCAGCAAAGGGGGGACAGTATTCCCCTACGAGCAGTACTTC.

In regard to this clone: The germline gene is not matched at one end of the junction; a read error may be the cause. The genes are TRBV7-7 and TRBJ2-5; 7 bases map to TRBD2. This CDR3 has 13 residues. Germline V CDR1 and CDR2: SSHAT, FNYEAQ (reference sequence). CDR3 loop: CASSLGREGPQYF. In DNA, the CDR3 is TGTGCTAGCAGCTTAGGCAGGGAGGGGCCCCAGTACTTC. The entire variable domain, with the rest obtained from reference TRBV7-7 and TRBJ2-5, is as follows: GAGVSQSPRYKVTKRGQDVTLRCDPISSHATLYWYQQALGQGPEFLTYFNYEAQPDKSGLPSDRFSAERPEGSISTLTIQRTEQRDSAMYRCASSLGREGPQYFGPGTRLLVL.

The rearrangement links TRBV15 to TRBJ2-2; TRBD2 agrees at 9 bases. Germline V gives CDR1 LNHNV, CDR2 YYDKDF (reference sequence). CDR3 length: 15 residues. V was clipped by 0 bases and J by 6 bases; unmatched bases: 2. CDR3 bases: TGTGCCACCAGCAGAGAACTAGCGGGCGCCGGGGAGCTGTTTTTT. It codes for CATSRELAGAGELFF. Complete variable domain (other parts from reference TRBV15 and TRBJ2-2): DAMVIQNPRYQVTQFGKPVTLSCSQTLNHNVMYWYQQKSSQAPKLLFHYYDKDFNNEADTPDNFQSRRPNTSFCFLDIRSPGLGDTAMYLCATSRELAGAGELFFGEGSRLTVL.

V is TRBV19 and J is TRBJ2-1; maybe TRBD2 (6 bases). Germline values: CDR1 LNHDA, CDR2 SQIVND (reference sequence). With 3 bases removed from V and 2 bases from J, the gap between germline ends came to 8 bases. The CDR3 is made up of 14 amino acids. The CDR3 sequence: CASSITGAYNEQFF. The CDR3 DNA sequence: TGTGCCAGTAGTATCACGGGGGCCTACAATGAGCAGTTCTTC.

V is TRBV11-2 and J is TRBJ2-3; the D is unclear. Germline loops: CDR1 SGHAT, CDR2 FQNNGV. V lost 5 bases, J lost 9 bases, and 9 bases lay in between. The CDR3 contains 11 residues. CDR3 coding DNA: TGTGCCAGCAGCCCCCGAGAGACGCAGTATTTT. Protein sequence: CASSPRETQYF.

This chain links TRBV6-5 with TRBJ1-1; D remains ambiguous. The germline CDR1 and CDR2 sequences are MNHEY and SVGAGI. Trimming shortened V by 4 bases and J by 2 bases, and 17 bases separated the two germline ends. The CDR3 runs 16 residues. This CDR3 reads CASSSTEPTLNTEAFF. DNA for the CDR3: TGTGCCAGCAGTTCCACGGAGCCCACCTTAAACACTGAAGCTTTCTTT.

CDR3 region: CASSISQGPNQPQHF. The CDR3 DNA reads as TGTGCCAGCAGTATTTCTCAGGGCCCCAATCAGCCCCAGCATTTT. The V call is TRBV28, the J call TRBJ1-5, with a tentative D call TRBD1 (5 bases). Germline CDR1 reads MDHEN; CDR2 reads SYDVKM. Between the trimmed V and J ends, which lost 5 bases and 3 bases, there was a span of 14 bases. The CDR3 is 15 residues long.

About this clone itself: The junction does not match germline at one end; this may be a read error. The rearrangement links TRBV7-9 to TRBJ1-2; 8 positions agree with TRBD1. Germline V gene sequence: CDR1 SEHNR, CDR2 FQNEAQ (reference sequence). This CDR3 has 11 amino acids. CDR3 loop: CASSAGQGEAF. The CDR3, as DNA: TGTGCCAGCAGCGCCGGACAGGGTGAGGCCTTC.

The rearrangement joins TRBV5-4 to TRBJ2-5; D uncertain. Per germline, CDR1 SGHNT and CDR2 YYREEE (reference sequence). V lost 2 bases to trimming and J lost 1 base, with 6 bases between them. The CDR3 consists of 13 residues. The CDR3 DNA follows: TGTGCCAGCAGCTTTTTCGGCCAAGAGACCCAGTACTTC. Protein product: CASSFFGQETQYF.

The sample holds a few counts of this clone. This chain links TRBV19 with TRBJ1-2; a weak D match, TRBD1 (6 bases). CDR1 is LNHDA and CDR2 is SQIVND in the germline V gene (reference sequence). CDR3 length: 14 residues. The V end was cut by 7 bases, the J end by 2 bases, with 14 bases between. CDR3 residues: CASTQGQGNYGYTF. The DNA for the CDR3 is TGTGCCAGTACCCAAGGCCAGGGGAACTATGGCTACACCTTC.

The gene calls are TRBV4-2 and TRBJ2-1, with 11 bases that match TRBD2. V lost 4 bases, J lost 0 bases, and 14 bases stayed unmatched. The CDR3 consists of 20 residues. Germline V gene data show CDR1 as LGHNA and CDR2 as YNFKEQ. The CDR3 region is CASSLLSLAGGPVSYNEQFF. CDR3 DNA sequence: TGTGCCAGCAGCCTCCTAAGCCTAGCGGGAGGACCCGTCTCCTACAATGAGCAGTTCTTC.

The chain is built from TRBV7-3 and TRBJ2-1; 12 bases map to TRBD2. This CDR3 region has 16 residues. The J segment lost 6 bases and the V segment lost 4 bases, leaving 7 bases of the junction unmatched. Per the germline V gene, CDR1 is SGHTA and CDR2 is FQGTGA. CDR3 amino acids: CASSSTWTSGANEQFF. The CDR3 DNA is TGTGCCAGCAGCTCCACCTGGACTAGCGGGGCCAATGAGCAGTTCTTC. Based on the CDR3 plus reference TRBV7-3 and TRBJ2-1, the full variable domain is GAGVSQTPSNKVTEKGKYVELRCDPISGHTALYWYRQSLGQGPEFLIYFQGTGAADDSGLPNDRFFAVRPEGSVSTLKIQRTERGDSAVYLCASSSTWTSGANEQFFGPGTRLTVL.

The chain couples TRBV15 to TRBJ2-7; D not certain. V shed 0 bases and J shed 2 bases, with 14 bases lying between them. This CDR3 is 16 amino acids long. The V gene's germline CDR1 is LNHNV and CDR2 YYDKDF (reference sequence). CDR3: CATSRDHRGATYEQYF. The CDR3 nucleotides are TGTGCCACCAGCAGAGATCACCGAGGAGCTACCTACGAGCAGTACTTC.

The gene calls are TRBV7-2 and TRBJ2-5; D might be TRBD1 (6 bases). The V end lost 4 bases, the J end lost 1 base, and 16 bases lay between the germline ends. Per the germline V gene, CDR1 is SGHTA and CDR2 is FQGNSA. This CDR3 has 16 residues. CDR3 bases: TGTGCCAGCAGCTCCAACCCACAGGGTACCCAAGAGACCCAGTACTTC. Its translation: CASSSNPQGTQETQYF.

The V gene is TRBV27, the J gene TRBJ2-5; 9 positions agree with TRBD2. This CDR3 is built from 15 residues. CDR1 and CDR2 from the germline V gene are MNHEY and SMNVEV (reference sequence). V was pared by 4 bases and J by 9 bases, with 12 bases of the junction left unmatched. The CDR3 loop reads CASSSRLAEERAQYF. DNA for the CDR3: TGTGCCAGCAGTTCCCGACTAGCGGAAGAGAGGGCCCAGTACTTC.